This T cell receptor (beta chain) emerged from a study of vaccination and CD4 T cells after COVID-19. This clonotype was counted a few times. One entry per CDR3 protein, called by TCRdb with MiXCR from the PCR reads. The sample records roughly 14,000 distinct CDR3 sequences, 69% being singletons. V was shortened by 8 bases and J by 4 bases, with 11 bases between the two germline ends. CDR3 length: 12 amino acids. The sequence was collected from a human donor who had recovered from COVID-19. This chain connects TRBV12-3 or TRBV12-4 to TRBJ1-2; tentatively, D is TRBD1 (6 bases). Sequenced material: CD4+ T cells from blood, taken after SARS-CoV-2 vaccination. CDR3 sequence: CASAGAAYGYTF. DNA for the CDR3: TGTGCCAGCGCAGGGGCGGCCTATGGCTACACCTTC.